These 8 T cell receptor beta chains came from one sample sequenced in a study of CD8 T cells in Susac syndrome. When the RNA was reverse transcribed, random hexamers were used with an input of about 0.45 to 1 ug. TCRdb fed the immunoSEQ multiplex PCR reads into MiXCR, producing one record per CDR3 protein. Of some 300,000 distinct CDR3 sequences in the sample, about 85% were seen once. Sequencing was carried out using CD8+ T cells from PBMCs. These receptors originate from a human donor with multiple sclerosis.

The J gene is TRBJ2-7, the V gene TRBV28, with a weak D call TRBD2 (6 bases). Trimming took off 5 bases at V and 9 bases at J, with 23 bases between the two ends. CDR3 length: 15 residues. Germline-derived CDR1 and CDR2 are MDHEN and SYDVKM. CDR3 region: CASSPRERWTNGQYF. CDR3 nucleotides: TGTGCCAGCAGTCCCCGGGAGAGGTGGACTAATGGGCAGTACTTC.

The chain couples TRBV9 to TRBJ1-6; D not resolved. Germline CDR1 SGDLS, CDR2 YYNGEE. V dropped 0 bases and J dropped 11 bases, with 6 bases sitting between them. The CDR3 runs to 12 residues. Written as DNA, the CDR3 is TGTGCCAGCAGCGTAGGTGGGACACCCCTCCACTTT. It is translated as CASSVGGTPLHF.

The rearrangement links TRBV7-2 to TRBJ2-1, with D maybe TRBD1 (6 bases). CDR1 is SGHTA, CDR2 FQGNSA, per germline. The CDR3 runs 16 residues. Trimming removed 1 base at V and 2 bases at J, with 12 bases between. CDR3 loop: CASSLDSGAPYNEQFF. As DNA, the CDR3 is TGTGCCAGCAGCTTAGATTCAGGGGCACCCTACAATGAGCAGTTCTTC.

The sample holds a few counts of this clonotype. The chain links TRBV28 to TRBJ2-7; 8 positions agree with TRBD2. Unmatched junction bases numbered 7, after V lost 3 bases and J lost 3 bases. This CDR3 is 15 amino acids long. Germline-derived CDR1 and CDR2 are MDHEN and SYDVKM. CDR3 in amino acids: CASSFRASGLYEQYF. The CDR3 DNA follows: TGTGCCAGCAGTTTTAGGGCTAGCGGGCTCTACGAGCAGTACTTC.

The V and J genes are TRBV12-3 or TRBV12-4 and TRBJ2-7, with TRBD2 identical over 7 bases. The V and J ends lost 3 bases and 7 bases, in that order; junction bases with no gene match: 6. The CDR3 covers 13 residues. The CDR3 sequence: CASSFTGGGEQYF. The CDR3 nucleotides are TGTGCCAGCAGTTTCACGGGAGGAGGTGAGCAGTACTTC.

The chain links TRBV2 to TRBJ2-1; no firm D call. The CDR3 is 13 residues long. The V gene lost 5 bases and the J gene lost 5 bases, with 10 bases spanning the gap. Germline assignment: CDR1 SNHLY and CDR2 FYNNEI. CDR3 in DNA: TGTGCCAGCAGTCCCCCCTGGAACAATGAGCAGTTCTTC. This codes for CASSPPWNNEQFF.

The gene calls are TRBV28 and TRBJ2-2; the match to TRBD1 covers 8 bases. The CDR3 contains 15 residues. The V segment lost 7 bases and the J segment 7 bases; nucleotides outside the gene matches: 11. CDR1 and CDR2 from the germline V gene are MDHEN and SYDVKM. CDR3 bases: TGTGCCAGCACCCTACAGGGGGTGAGCGTCGGGGAGCTGTTTTTT. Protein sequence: CASTLQGVSVGELFF.

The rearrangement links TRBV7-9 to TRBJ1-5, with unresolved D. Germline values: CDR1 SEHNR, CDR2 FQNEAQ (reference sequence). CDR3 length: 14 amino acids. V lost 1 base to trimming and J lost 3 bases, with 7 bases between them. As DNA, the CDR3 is TGTGCCAGCAGCTTAGACGGCTTCAATCAGCCCCAGCATTTT. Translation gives CASSLDGFNQPQHF.